Below, 32 T cell receptor beta chains from the same sample are listed, as sequenced in a study of shared clonotypes between healthy human individuals. TCRdb's table, derived via immunoSEQ multiplex PCR, lists solely in-frame clones and lacks some. The repertoire holds about 1.5 million clones, with roughly 98% as singletons. The sequenced sample consisted of naive CD4+ T cells sorted from blood. Subset: CD45RA+ positively selected. Every receptor here comes from a man aged 25-45 years in good health.

The chain links TRBV2 to TRBJ1-5, with D hard to call. Germline V gene data show CDR1 as SNHLY and CDR2 as FYNNEI. The V and J ends lost 3 bases and 9 bases respectively, with 9 bases between them. The CDR3 has 12 amino acids. This CDR3 is CASSEEGSPQHF. The CDR3 DNA is TGTGCCAGCAGTGAGGAAGGTTCGCCCCAGCATTTT.

The chain couples TRBV15 to TRBJ2-2; D tentatively fits TRBD1 or TRBD2 (5 bases each). Germline assignment: CDR1 LNHNV and CDR2 YYDKDF (reference sequence). The CDR3 has 14 residues. The V end was cut by 6 bases, the J end by 6 bases, with 14 bases between. The CDR3, as DNA: TGTGCCACCAGTGGGACGACCCCAGCCGGGGAGCTGTTTTTT. Its translation is CATSGTTPAGELFF.

The V and J genes are TRBV29-1 and TRBJ2-2; TRBD2 aligns across 13 bases. There are 15 residues in the CDR3. The germline V gene encodes CDR1 SQVTM and CDR2 ANQGSEA. Trimming at V came to 7 bases and at J to 5 bases, leaving 7 bases not matched to a gene. Here the CDR3 DNA reads TGCAGCGGGACTAGCGGGAGTGTTGGAACCGGGGAGCTGTTTTTT. Encoded protein: CSGTSGSVGTGELFF.

The chain uses TRBV11-2 and TRBJ1-2, with unresolved D. V lost 0 bases, J lost 4 bases, and 9 bases lay in between. This CDR3 is 14 amino acids long. Per germline, CDR1 SGHAT and CDR2 FQNNGV. As DNA, the CDR3 is TGTGCCAGCAGCTTAGATGCACATCGCTATGGCTACACCTTC. Encoded protein: CASSLDAHRYGYTF. The variable domain in full, completed from reference TRBV11-2 and TRBJ1-2, reads EAGVAQSPRYKIIEKRQSVAFWCNPISGHATLYWYQQILGQGPKLLIQFQNNGVVDDSQLPKDRFSAERLKGVDSTLKIQPAKLEDSAVYLCASSLDAHRYGYTFGSGTRLTVV.

Comments on this clone: An end of the junction does not agree with germline; a read error may underlie this. This chain joins TRBV7-7 and TRBJ2-7; D not certain. The germline V gene has CDR1 SSHAT and CDR2 FNYEAQ (reference sequence). CDR3 size: 13 residues. The chain's CDR3 is CASSRGVSYEQYF. CDR3 in DNA: TGTGCTAGCAGCCGTGGAGTATCCTACGAGCAGTACTTC.

This chain's CDR3 is CASSPGQGAGTEAFF. In DNA form, the CDR3 reads TGTGCCAGCAGTCCTGGACAGGGGGCCGGCACTGAAGCTTTCTTT. The V and J genes are TRBV6-1 and TRBJ1-1, with 11 bases that match TRBD1. This CDR3 is 15 amino acids long. Germline CDR1 and CDR2: MNHNS and SASEGT. Germline trimming cut 5 bases from V and 4 bases from J; bases unmatched to any gene: 6.

On this clone: The germline gene is not matched at one end of the junction; a read error may be the cause. Other DNA sequences of this sample code for an identical CDR3. V usage is TRBV7-9 and J usage is TRBJ1-4; the D gene is possibly TRBD1 (6 bases). Germline CDR1 reads SEHNR; CDR2 reads FQNEAQ (reference sequence). The CDR3 has 15 amino acids. The CDR3 bases are TGTGCCAGCAGTTTAGGGGGGCCAACTAATGAAAAACTGTTTTTT. Encoded protein: CASSLGGPTNEKLFF.

The gene calls are TRBV6-5 and TRBJ1-3, with D possibly being TRBD1 (6 bases). CDR1 MNHEY and CDR2 SVGAGI come from the germline V gene. V gave up 7 bases and J gave up 4 bases, with 14 bases separating them. The length of the CDR3 is 14 residues. As DNA, the CDR3 is TGTGCCAGCATCCCAGGGAGGGGGGGAAACACCATATATTTT. Amino acid sequence: CASIPGRGGNTIYF.

A word on this clone: The same CDR3 arises from other DNA sequences in this sample as well. The J gene is TRBJ2-5, the V gene TRBV29-1, with TRBD1 matching over 7 bases. CDR3 length: 12 residues. Germline V lookup: CDR1 SQVTM, CDR2 ANQGSEA. The V gene end was trimmed by 6 bases and the J gene end by 4 bases; junction bases not matched to a gene: 5. This chain's CDR3 is CSVVTGRETQYF. CDR3 coding DNA: TGCAGCGTCGTGACAGGGCGAGAGACCCAGTACTTC.

This chain links TRBV5-1 with TRBJ2-1; 8 bases align to TRBD1. This CDR3 is built from 15 residues. With V trimmed by 3 bases and J by 5 bases, 7 bases remained unmatched. Germline V lookup: CDR1 SGHRS, CDR2 YFSETQ. CDR3: CASSSRTGTDNEQFF. The CDR3 nucleotides are TGCGCCAGCAGCTCGAGGACAGGGACCGACAATGAGCAGTTCTTC.

J is TRBJ2-4 and V is TRBV28; no firm D call. The CDR3 sequence is 14 residues long. The V gene's germline CDR1 is MDHEN and CDR2 SYDVKM. Trimming cost V 5 bases and J 0 bases, with 8 bases left between them. The CDR3 nucleotides read TGTGCCAGCAGTCCCATTCTAGCCAAAAACATTCAGTACTTC. Its protein is CASSPILAKNIQYF.

The rearrangement links TRBV7-2 to TRBJ2-5, with a weak D call TRBD2 (5 bases). V gave up 1 base and J gave up 2 bases, with 8 bases separating them. The germline gives CDR1 SGHTA, CDR2 FQGNSA. The CDR3 is 14 amino acids. The CDR3 here is CASSLVGEQETQYF. The CDR3 DNA sequence: TGTGCCAGCAGCTTAGTTGGGGAGCAAGAGACCCAGTACTTC.

The chain carries TRBV27 and TRBJ2-3; D not resolved. The CDR3 is 17 amino acids. With 0 bases removed from V and 1 base from J, the gap between germline ends came to 14 bases. CDR1 and CDR2 (germline): MNHEY, SMNVEV (reference sequence). The CDR3 DNA sequence: TGTGCCAGCAGTTTATCGACCTTTACCTGGGGCACAGATACGCAGTATTTT. Residues: CASSLSTFTWGTDTQYF.

Only one count was recorded for this clone. The chain couples TRBV29-1 to TRBJ1-1; weak D call: TRBD1 (5 bases). The germline gives CDR1 SQVTM, CDR2 ANQGSEA. The length of the CDR3 is 13 residues. V was trimmed by 6 bases and J by 6 bases, leaving 17 bases between them. The DNA for the CDR3 is TGCAGCGTAGAGGGGAAGTTAATCCCTGAAGCTTTCTTT. Translated, it gives CSVEGKLIPEAFF.

The chain recombines TRBV5-6 with TRBJ2-2; possible D gene TRBD1, 5 bases. Germline V gene data show CDR1 as SGHDT and CDR2 as YYEEEE. V lost 2 bases and J lost 3, with 11 bases in between. The CDR3 sequence is 15 residues long. The CDR3 DNA follows: TGTGCCAGCAGCTTCGGTCCCAGGGACACCGGGGAGCTGTTTTTT. Protein product: CASSFGPRDTGELFF.

For the CDR3, the DNA is TGTGCCAGCAGCGTCGGGACTAGCGGGGACTACGAGCAGTACTTC. It yields the protein CASSVGTSGDYEQYF. The chain carries TRBV5-4 and TRBJ2-7; TRBD2 matches at 13 bases. With 4 bases clipped from V and 3 bases from J, the junction kept 4 bases outside the gene matches. The CDR3 length is 15 residues. CDR1 SGHNT and CDR2 YYREEE come from the germline V gene (reference sequence). The full variable domain, rest sourced from reference TRBV5-4 and TRBJ2-7, is ETGVTQSPTHLIKTRGQQVTLRCSSQSGHNTVSWYQQALGQGPQFIFQYYREEENGRGNFPPRFSGLQFPNYSSELNVNALELDDSALYLCASSVGTSGDYEQYFGPGTRLTVT.

This clone has at least ten counts. The V call is TRBV7-2, the J call TRBJ2-7, with TRBD2 as a possible D gene (6 bases). With 5 bases removed from V and 12 bases from J, the gap between germline ends came to 17 bases. This CDR3 region has 12 residues. Germline CDR1 SGHTA, CDR2 FQGNSA. As DNA, the CDR3 is TGTGCCAGCAGCCCCGGGGGAGTCTCGGGGTACTTC. It translates to CASSPGGVSGYF.

The J gene is TRBJ2-5, the V gene TRBV11-2, with 10 bases lining up with TRBD1. Near its end, the DNA agrees better with TRBJ2-7, so the J call may be wrong. The CDR3 runs to 15 residues. Germline CDR1 reads SGHAT; CDR2 reads FQNNGV. The CDR3 protein is CASSQPGQGSYEQYF. CDR3 DNA sequence: TGTGCCAGCAGCCAGCCGGGACAGGGGTCCTACGAGCAGTACTTC.

This rearrangement joins TRBV4-3 to TRBJ2-1; 9 nucleotides line up with TRBD2. This CDR3 is 15 amino acids long. Germline CDR1 LGHNA, CDR2 YSLEER. The trim removed 7 bases at V and 5 bases at J, leaving 9 bases unmatched. The CDR3 nucleotides read TGCGCCAGCAACGGGGGTAGCGGGAGAGACAATGAGCAGTTCTTC. Encoded protein: CASNGGSGRDNEQFF.

The gene calls are TRBV5-4 and TRBJ2-1; the match to TRBD2 covers 7 bases. The CDR3 has 16 amino acids. Germline CDR1 and CDR2: SGHNT and YYREEE (reference sequence). The J segment lost 7 bases and the V segment lost 4 bases, leaving 14 bases of the junction unmatched. As DNA, the CDR3 is TGTGCCAGCAGCCCCTCGCGGGGGAGACTGGATAATGAGCAGTTCTTC. Protein product: CASSPSRGRLDNEQFF. Based on the CDR3 plus reference TRBV5-4 and TRBJ2-1, the full variable domain is ETGVTQSPTHLIKTRGQQVTLRCSSQSGHNTVSWYQQALGQGPQFIFQYYREEENGRGNFPPRFSGLQFPNYSSELNVNALELDDSALYLCASSPSRGRLDNEQFFGPGTRLTVL.

J is TRBJ2-7 and V is TRBV18, with TRBD1 matching over 9 bases. The CDR3 loop spans 14 amino acids. CDR1 and CDR2 from the germline V gene are KGHSH and LQKENI. The ends lost 5 bases at V and 2 bases at J; junction bases unmatched: 4. The DNA of the CDR3 is TGTGCCAGCTCAACCGGGACAGGGCCCTACGAGCAGTACTTC. It yields the protein CASSTGTGPYEQYF.

The chain employs TRBV10-2 and TRBJ2-7, with D uncertain. CDR3 length: 15 amino acids. The germline V gene has CDR1 WSHSY and CDR2 SAAADI. V lost 3 bases to trimming and J lost 9 bases, with 21 bases between them. The CDR3 loop is CASSDQRTQSLAQYF. Written as DNA, the CDR3 is TGCGCCAGCAGTGATCAACGTACCCAAAGTTTGGCGCAGTACTTC.

The chain combines TRBV6-1 with TRBJ2-7; D may be TRBD2 (5 bases). The V end was cut by 6 bases, the J end by 2 bases, with 11 bases between. CDR3 length: 13 residues. CDR1 MNHNS and CDR2 SASEGT come from the germline V gene. CDR3: CASRRTLPYEQYF. For the CDR3, the DNA is TGTGCCAGCAGGAGGACTTTACCCTACGAGCAGTACTTC.

J is TRBJ2-7 and V is TRBV6-5, with 9 nucleotides matching TRBD1. V trimming: 4 bases; J trimming: 2 bases; junction bases outside the gene matches: 3. Germline assignment: CDR1 MNHEY and CDR2 SVGAGI. The length of the CDR3 is 14 residues. The CDR3: CASSSGTGTYEQYF. In DNA form, the CDR3 reads TGTGCCAGCAGTTCCGGGACAGGGACCTACGAGCAGTACTTC.

This clone was observed once. The rearrangement links TRBV15 to TRBJ2-1; no firm D call. The CDR3 covers 13 residues. CDR1 is LNHNV, CDR2 YYDKDF, per germline (reference sequence). V gave up 0 bases and J gave up 7 bases, with 7 bases separating them. The CDR3: CATSREIGNEQFF. In DNA form, the CDR3 reads TGTGCCACCAGCAGAGAGATAGGGAATGAGCAGTTCTTC. The full variable domain, its missing parts supplied by reference TRBV15 and TRBJ2-1, is DAMVIQNPRYQVTQFGKPVTLSCSQTLNHNVMYWYQQKSSQAPKLLFHYYDKDFNNEADTPDNFQSRRPNTSFCFLDIRSPGLGDTAMYLCATSREIGNEQFFGPGTRLTVL.

Here the CDR3 DNA reads TGTGCCTGGAGTCTCGGGACACCCTACGAGCAGTACTTC. It yields the protein CAWSLGTPYEQYF. The chain employs TRBV30 and TRBJ2-7; maybe TRBD1 (6 bases). Looked up from germline, CDR1 is GTSNPN and CDR2 is SVGIG (reference sequence). Trimming took off 2 bases at V and 2 bases at J, with 10 bases between the two ends. The CDR3 runs 13 residues.

The V and J genes are TRBV27 and TRBJ2-2; TRBD2 agrees at 15 bases. This CDR3 region has 24 residues. J lost 3 bases, V lost 0 bases, and 20 bases had no gene match. Germline V gene data show CDR1 as MNHEY and CDR2 as SMNVEV (reference sequence). This CDR3 is CASSLSGWTSGRADVYRYTGELFF. The CDR3 DNA reads as TGTGCCAGCAGTTTATCCGGATGGACTAGCGGGAGGGCCGATGTTTACAGGTACACCGGGGAGCTGTTTTTT.

The genes are TRBV5-5 and TRBJ1-2; D is ambiguous. CDR1 and CDR2 (germline): SGHKS, YYEKEE (reference sequence). The CDR3 has 18 amino acids. V lost 0 bases, J lost 2 bases, and 20 bases lay in between. DNA for the CDR3: TGTGCCAGCAGCTTGGTTCCAAGAGGTCCAAGTGGAAACTATGGCTACACCTTC. Translating it yields CASSLVPRGPSGNYGYTF.

The chain combines TRBV7-9 with TRBJ2-7; D gene unclear. V lost 4 bases and J 7 bases, leaving 11 bases between the germline ends. Germline V gene sequence: CDR1 SEHNR, CDR2 FQNEAQ (reference sequence). CDR3 length: 12 amino acids. The CDR3 loop is CASSSRPGEQYF. CDR3 nucleotide sequence: TGTGCCAGCAGCTCGAGACCCGGGGAGCAGTACTTC.

V usage is TRBV18 and J usage is TRBJ1-1; D call uncertain. The CDR3 contains 15 residues. V lost 0 bases to trimming and J lost 0 bases, with 8 bases between them. Germline-derived CDR1 and CDR2 are KGHSH and LQKENI. The CDR3 region is CASSPPKGMNTEAFF. The CDR3 coding sequence is TGTGCCAGCTCACCACCTAAGGGTATGAACACTGAAGCTTTCTTT.

V and J are TRBV6-1 and TRBJ2-7, with TRBD1 matching 8 bases. The CDR3 is made up of 15 amino acids. The J segment lost 4 bases and the V segment lost 6 bases, leaving 11 bases of the junction unmatched. Per germline, CDR1 MNHNS and CDR2 SASEGT. CDR3: CASRRGQGVSYEQYF. The CDR3 DNA follows: TGTGCCAGCAGGAGAGGACAGGGTGTAAGTTACGAGCAGTACTTC.

The chain combines TRBV11-2 with TRBJ1-1, with D perhaps matching TRBD1 (6 bases). Germline V gene data show CDR1 as SGHAT and CDR2 as FQNNGV. The CDR3 has 16 amino acids. V was shortened by 5 bases and J by 2 bases, with 18 bases between the two germline ends. The CDR3 loop is CASSQRRTGPNTEAFF. The CDR3 bases are TGTGCCAGCAGCCAAAGGCGCACAGGGCCCAACACTGAAGCTTTCTTT.